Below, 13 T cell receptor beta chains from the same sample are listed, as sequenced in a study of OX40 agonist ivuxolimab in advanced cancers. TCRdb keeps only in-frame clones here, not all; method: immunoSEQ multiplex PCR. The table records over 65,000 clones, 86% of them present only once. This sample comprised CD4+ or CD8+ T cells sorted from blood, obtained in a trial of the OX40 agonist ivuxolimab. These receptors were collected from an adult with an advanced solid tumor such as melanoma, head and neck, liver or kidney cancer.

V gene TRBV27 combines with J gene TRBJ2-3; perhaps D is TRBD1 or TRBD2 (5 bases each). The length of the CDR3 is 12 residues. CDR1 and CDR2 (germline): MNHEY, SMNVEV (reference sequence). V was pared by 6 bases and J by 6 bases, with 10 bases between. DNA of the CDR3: TGTGCCAGCAGGGGACCGGTGGATACGCAGTATTTT. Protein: CASRGPVDTQYF.

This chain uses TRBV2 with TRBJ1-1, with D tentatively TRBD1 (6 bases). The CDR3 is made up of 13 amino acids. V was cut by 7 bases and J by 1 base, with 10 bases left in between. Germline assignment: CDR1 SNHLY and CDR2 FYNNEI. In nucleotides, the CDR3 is TGTGCCAGCAACCTGGACAGGAACACTGAAGCTTTCTTT. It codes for CASNLDRNTEAFF.

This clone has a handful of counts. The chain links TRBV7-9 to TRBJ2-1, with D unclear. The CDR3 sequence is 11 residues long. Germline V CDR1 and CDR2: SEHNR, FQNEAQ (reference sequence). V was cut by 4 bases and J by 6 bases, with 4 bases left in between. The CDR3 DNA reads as TGTGCCAGCAGCTGGGGCAATGAGCAGTTCTTC. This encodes CASSWGNEQFF.

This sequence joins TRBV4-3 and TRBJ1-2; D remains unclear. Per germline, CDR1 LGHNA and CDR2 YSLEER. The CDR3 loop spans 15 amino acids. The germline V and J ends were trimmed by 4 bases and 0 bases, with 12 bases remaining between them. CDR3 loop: CASSPQTKANYGYTF. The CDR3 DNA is TGCGCCAGCAGCCCACAGACCAAGGCTAACTATGGCTACACCTTC.

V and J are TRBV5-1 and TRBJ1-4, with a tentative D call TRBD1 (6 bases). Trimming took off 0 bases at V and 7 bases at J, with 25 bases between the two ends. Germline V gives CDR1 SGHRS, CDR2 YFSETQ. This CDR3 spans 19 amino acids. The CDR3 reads CASSLDLDSQNPWGEKLFF. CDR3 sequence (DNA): TGCGCCAGCAGCTTGGACCTGGACAGCCAAAACCCTTGGGGTGAAAAACTGTTTTTT.

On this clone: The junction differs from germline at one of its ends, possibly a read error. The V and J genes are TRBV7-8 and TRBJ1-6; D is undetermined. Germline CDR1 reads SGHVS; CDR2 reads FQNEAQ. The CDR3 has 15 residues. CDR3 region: CASRLDPTGNSPLHF. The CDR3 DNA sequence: TGTGCCAGCAGGTTAGATCCGACCGGGAATTCACCCCTCCACTTT.

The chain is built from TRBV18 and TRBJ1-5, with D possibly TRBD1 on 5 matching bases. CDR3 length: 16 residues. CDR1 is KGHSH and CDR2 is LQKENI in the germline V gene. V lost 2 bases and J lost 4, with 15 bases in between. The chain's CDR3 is CASSPTVSWGNQPQHF. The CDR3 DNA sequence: TGTGCCAGCTCACCAACGGTATCCTGGGGGAATCAGCCCCAGCATTTT.

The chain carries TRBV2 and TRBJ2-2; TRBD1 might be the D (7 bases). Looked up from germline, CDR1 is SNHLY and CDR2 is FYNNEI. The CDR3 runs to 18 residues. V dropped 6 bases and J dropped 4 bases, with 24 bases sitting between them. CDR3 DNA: TGTGCCAGCAGAGCAGCAGTATACAGGGGAGGCGGCACCGGGGAGCTGTTTTTT. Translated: CASRAAVYRGGGTGELFF.

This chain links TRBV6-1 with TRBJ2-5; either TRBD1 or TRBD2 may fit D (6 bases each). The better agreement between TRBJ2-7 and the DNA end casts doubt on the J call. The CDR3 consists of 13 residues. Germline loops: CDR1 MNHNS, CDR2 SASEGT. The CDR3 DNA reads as TGTGCCAGCATCGGGGGCTCTCTCTACGAGCAGTACTTC. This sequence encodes CASIGGSLYEQYF.

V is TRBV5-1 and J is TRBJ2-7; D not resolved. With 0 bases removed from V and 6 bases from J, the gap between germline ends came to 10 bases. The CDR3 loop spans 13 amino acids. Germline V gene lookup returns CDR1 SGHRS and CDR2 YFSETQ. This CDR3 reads CASSLAGSPEQYF. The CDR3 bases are TGCGCCAGCAGCTTGGCAGGTTCGCCCGAGCAGTACTTC.

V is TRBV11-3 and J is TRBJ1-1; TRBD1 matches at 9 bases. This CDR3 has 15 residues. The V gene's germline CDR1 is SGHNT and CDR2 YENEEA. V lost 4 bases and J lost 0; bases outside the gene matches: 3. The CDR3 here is CASSSRDRVNTEAFF. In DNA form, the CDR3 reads TGTGCCAGCAGCTCTCGGGACAGGGTGAACACTGAAGCTTTCTTT.

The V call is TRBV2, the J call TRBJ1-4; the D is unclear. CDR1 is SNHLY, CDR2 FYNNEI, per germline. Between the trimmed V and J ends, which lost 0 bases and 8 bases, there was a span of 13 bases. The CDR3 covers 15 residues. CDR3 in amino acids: CASSEALNRREKLFF. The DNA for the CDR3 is TGTGCCAGCAGTGAAGCGCTCAACCGCCGGGAAAAACTGTTTTTT.

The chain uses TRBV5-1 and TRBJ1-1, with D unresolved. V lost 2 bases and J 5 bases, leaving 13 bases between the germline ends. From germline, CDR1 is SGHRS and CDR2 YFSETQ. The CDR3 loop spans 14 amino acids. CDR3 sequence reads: CASSLGVGSTEAFF. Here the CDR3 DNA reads TGCGCCAGCAGCTTAGGCGTTGGGAGTACTGAAGCTTTCTTT. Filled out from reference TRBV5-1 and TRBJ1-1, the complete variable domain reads KAGVTQTPRYLIKTRGQQVTLSCSPISGHRSVSWYQQTPGQGLQFLFEYFSETQRNKGNFPGRFSGRQFSNSRSEMNVSTLELGDSALYLCASSLGVGSTEAFFGQGTRLTVV.